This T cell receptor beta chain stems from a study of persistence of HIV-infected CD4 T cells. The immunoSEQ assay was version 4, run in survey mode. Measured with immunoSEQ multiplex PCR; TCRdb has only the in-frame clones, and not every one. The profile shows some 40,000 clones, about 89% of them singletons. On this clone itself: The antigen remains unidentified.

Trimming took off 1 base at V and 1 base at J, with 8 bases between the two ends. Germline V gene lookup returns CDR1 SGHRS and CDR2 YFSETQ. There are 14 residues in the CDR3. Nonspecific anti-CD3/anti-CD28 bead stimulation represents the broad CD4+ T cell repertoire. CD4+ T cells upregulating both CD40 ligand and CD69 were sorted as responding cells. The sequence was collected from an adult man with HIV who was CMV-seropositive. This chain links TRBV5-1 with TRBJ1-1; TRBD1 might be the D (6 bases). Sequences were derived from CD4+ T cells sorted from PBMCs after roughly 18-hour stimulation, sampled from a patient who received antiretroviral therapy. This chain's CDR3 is CASSLTGTNTEAFF. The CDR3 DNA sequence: TGCGCCAGCAGCTTGACAGGGACGAACACTGAAGCTTTCTTT. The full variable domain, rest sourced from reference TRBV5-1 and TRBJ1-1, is KAGVTQTPRYLIKTRGQQVTLSCSPISGHRSVSWYQQTPGQGLQFLFEYFSETQRNKGNFPGRFSGRQFSNSRSEMNVSTLELGDSALYLCASSLTGTNTEAFFGQGTRLTVV.